These 14 T cell receptor beta chains were all obtained from the same sample, sequenced in a study of CD8+CD57+ T cells in acquired aplastic anemia. Genomic DNA, serving as template, underwent TCR beta VDJ and CDR3 profiling. One entry per CDR3 protein, called by TCRdb with MiXCR from the reads. Found here are about 180,000 distinct CDR3 sequences, about three fifths of them singletons; the top ten hold roughly 43%. The patients chosen for sequencing had shown expansion of CD8+CD57+ cells (detected by flow cytometry). The sample comprised sorted CD4+, CD8+, or CD8+CD57+ T cells (not recorded which) from PBMCs. The receptors were sampled from a human donor with aplastic anemia.

This chain connects TRBV5-5 to TRBJ2-3; 10 bases agree with TRBD2. Germline-derived CDR1 and CDR2 are SGHKS and YYEKEE (reference sequence). CDR3 length equals 16 residues. After removal of 3 bases from V and 2 bases from J, the junction contained 6 bases not matched to a gene. CDR3 residues: CASSSSGGRYTDTQYF. The CDR3 DNA follows: TGTGCCAGCAGCTCTAGCGGGGGCCGATACACAGATACGCAGTATTTT.

V usage is TRBV7-3 and J usage is TRBJ2-1, with TRBD1 identical over 11 bases. J gave up 5 bases and V 5 bases, and 5 bases lay outside the gene matches. Germline lookup yields CDR1 SGHTA and CDR2 FQGTGA. The CDR3 contains 15 residues. The chain's CDR3 is CASSAGQGGNNEQFF. For the CDR3, the DNA is TGTGCCAGCAGCGCGGGACAGGGGGGTAACAATGAGCAGTTCTTC.

About this clonotype: The conserved phenylalanine or tryptophan normally closing the CDR3 is absent here, so this likely arose from a read error. The chain combines TRBV7-9 with TRBJ2-5; D ambiguous. V lost 5 bases, J lost 4 bases, and 14 bases lay in between. Germline-derived CDR1 and CDR2 are SEHNR and FQNEAQ (reference sequence). The CDR3 is 14 amino acids. Here the CDR3 reads CASSPSGSGETQYS. CDR3 coding DNA: TGTGCCAGCAGCCCTAGTGGCTCTGGAGAGACCCAGTACTCC.

The chain is built from TRBV2 and TRBJ1-5, with a weak D call TRBD1 (5 bases). Per the germline V gene, CDR1 is SNHLY and CDR2 is FYNNEI. The CDR3 sequence is 16 residues long. The V and J ends lost 4 bases and 7 bases respectively, with 20 bases between them. CDR3 in amino acids: CASSGAIGAPGQPQHF. The CDR3 coding sequence is TGTGCCAGCAGTGGAGCTATCGGGGCACCAGGACAGCCCCAGCATTTT. The variable domain in full, with the rest retrieved from reference TRBV2 and TRBJ1-5, is EPEVTQTPSHQVTQMGQEVILRCVPISNHLYFYWYRQILGQKVEFLVSFYNNEISEKSEIFDDQFSVERPDGSNFTLKIRSTKLEDSAMYFCASSGAIGAPGQPQHFGDGTRLSIL.

The chain combines TRBV12-5 with TRBJ2-7, with 7 bases identical to TRBD1. J gave up 3 bases and V 9 bases, and 8 bases lay outside the gene matches. Looked up from germline, CDR1 is LGHNT and CDR2 is FRNRAP. CDR3 size: 13 residues. CDR3 nucleotide sequence: TGTGCTAGAGATCTCCGGACAGGCTACGAGCAGTACTTC. Amino acid sequence: CARDLRTGYEQYF.

The chain couples TRBV20-1 to TRBJ2-1, with 8 bases aligning to TRBD2. Per germline, CDR1 DFQATT and CDR2 SNEGSKA (reference sequence). The CDR3 consists of 15 residues. V was clipped by 1 base and J by 9 bases; unmatched bases: 11. Written as DNA, the CDR3 is TGCAGTGCTAGAGCGGTCGGGCGGGGGGATAGTGAGCAGTTCTTC. Its protein is CSARAVGRGDSEQFF.

Many counts were recorded for this clonotype. The gene calls are TRBV12-3 or TRBV12-4 and TRBJ1-2; weak D call: TRBD1 (5 bases). Trimming shortened V by 4 bases and J by 8 bases, and 14 bases separated the two germline ends. The CDR3 totals 13 residues. The CDR3 bases are TGTGCCAGCAGTTCCCCCACCAAGGGGGGCTACACCTTC. This sequence encodes CASSSPTKGGYTF.

In this sample, this clonotype turned up many times. The chain employs TRBV7-2 and TRBJ1-1; 9 nucleotides align to TRBD1. The germline V gene has CDR1 SGHTA and CDR2 FQGNSA. The CDR3 is 19 residues long. V gave up 5 bases and J gave up 5 bases; unmatched junction bases: 21. The CDR3 DNA sequence: TGTGCCAGCAGCCTTCGCCTCGGGACAGGGTTTCGAGGATTGACTGAAGCTTTCTTT. It encodes CASSLRLGTGFRGLTEAFF.

The chain recombines TRBV2 with TRBJ2-7, with unresolved D. This CDR3 is built from 10 residues. Germline V CDR1 and CDR2: SNHLY, FYNNEI. V shed 4 bases and J shed 6 bases, with 4 bases lying between them. CDR3 in DNA: TGTGCCAGCAGTGGGTCCGAGCAGTACTTC. Amino acid sequence: CASSGSEQYF.

The chain carries TRBV20-1 and TRBJ2-7; no clear D. From germline, CDR1 is DFQATT and CDR2 SNEGSKA (reference sequence). This CDR3 region has 13 residues. Trimming removed 6 bases at V and 6 bases at J, with 18 bases between. In nucleotides, the CDR3 is TGCAGTGCCCTGTGGACCCCCCGGGTCGAGCAGTACTTC. Protein: CSALWTPRVEQYF.

The chain joins TRBV7-2 to TRBJ1-2, with TRBD1 identical over 10 bases. CDR3 length equals 13 residues. The germline V gene has CDR1 SGHTA and CDR2 FQGNSA. V shed 6 bases, J shed 6 bases, and the junction held 4 bases outside the gene matches. The CDR3 sequence is CASREGTGDGYTF. CDR3 DNA sequence: TGTGCCAGCAGGGAGGGGACAGGGGATGGCTACACCTTC.

This clonotype has a single count. The rearrangement links TRBV3-1 to TRBJ2-7, with D possibly TRBD1 on 6 matching bases. Germline values: CDR1 LGHDT, CDR2 YNNKEL (reference sequence). V gave up 4 bases and J gave up 2 bases, with 9 bases separating them. This CDR3 region has 13 residues. Here the CDR3 DNA reads TGTGCCAGCAGCCTAAACAGGGCCTACGAGCAGTACTTC. It is translated as CASSLNRAYEQYF.

This clonotype was seen ten or more times. The chain is built from TRBV4-1 and TRBJ2-7; unclear D gene. CDR1 MGHRA and CDR2 YSYEKL come from the germline V gene. The CDR3 runs 15 residues. The germline V and J ends were trimmed by 0 bases and 2 bases, with 11 bases remaining between them. The CDR3 coding sequence is TGCGCCAGCAGCCAAGATAAGGGAATAGCCTACGAGCAGTACTTC. This translates into CASSQDKGIAYEQYF.

This clonotype is a singleton in its sample. This chain uses TRBV20-1 with TRBJ2-5; 11 nucleotides line up with TRBD1. Germline V gene data show CDR1 as DFQATT and CDR2 as SNEGSKA (reference sequence). V was clipped by 6 bases and J by 1 base; unmatched bases: 10. This CDR3 has 16 amino acids. The CDR3 sequence is CSAGQGAVGFQETQYF. For the CDR3, the DNA is TGCAGTGCAGGACAGGGGGCGGTGGGGTTCCAAGAGACCCAGTACTTC.